This is a list of T cell receptor beta chains from one sample in a study of blood T cell repertoires in COVID-19. The method was immunoSEQ multiplex PCR; TCRdb's version includes in-frame clones alone and lacks a portion of them. The sample yields 200,000 to 250,000 clones, roughly four fifths seen once. Sequencing used peripheral blood. All receptors derive from a woman between 65 and 79 years old with COVID-19, enrolled during active disease. The CDR3 runs from the conserved cysteine through the conserved F or W. D genes are given only for firm matches. Only part of the rows carry a size: once, few, many, or a class if the clone is expanded.

j_call | v_call | cdr3_length | d_call | clone_size | cdr3_aa | cdr3_nt
TRBJ2-5 | TRBV6-5 | 14 | NA | NA | CASSPPAAGETQYF | TGTGCCAGCAGTCCCCCTGCAGCGGGAGAGACCCAGTACTTC
TRBJ2-5 | TRBV5-1 | 15 | NA | NA | CASSLEGPSIGTQYF | TGCGCCAGCAGCTTGGAGGGGCCTTCTATAGGGACCCAGTACTTC
TRBJ1-1 | TRBV7-9 | 15 | TRBD1 | NA | CASSFLWQGDTEAFF | TGTGCCAGCAGCTTCCTTTGGCAGGGGGACACTGAAGCTTTCTTT
TRBJ2-1 | TRBV27 | 18 | TRBD2 | few | CASSLTRLAGGRISEQFF | TGTGCCAGCAGTTTAACTAGACTAGCGGGAGGCCGGATAAGTGAGCAGTTCTTC
TRBJ2-1 | TRBV5-1 | 15 | TRBD2 | NA | CASSLDTGTSGRGFF | TGCGCCAGCAGCTTAGACACCGGGACTAGCGGGAGAGGGTTCTTC
TRBJ2-3 | TRBV4-3 | 16 | TRBD2 | NA | CASSQEGLGDTDTQYF | TGCGCCAGCAGCCAAGAAGGACTAGGGGACACAGATACGCAGTATTTT
TRBJ1-5 | TRBV27 | 15 | NA | NA | CASSLTPYSNQPQHF | TGTGCCAGCAGTTTGACACCGTATAGCAATCAGCCCCAGCATTTT
TRBJ1-1 | TRBV5-1 | 13 | NA | NA | CASSFWFGTEAFF | TGCGCCAGCAGCTTTTGGTTCGGGACTGAAGCTTTCTTT
TRBJ2-7 | TRBV20-1 | 11 | NA | few | CSAYLYYEQYF | TGCAGTGCTTACCTCTACTACGAGCAGTACTTC
TRBJ1-5 | TRBV19 | 15 | NA | NA | CASSLWAVSNQPQHF | TGTGCCAGTAGTTTGTGGGCAGTATCTAATCAGCCCCAGCATTTT
TRBJ2-1 | TRBV30 | 17 | TRBD2 | NA | CAWSSLSGRGSYNEQFF | TGTGCCTGGAGTAGTCTGAGCGGGAGGGGGTCCTACAATGAGCAGTTCTTC
TRBJ2-2 | TRBV7-8 | 15 | TRBD1 | few | CASSVETQGSGELFF | TGTGCCAGCAGCGTGGAAACACAGGGGTCCGGGGAGCTGTTTTTT
TRBJ2-5 | TRBV4-3 | 16 | TRBD2 | once | CASSQLAGGPRATQYF | TGCGCCAGCAGCCAATTAGCGGGAGGGCCGAGGGCGACCCAGTACTTC
TRBJ1-2 | TRBV30 | 14 | TRBD1 | NA | CAWTGQRGYYGYTF | TGTGCCTGGACGGGACAGAGGGGGTACTATGGCTACACCTTC
TRBJ1-1 | TRBV5-4 | 15 | NA | NA | CASSPDERVNTEAFF | TGTGCCAGCAGCCCGGACGAGAGGGTGAACACTGAAGCTTTCTTT
TRBJ2-5 | TRBV7-2 | 15 | NA | NA | CASSLVRGPQETQYF | TGTGCCAGCAGCTTAGTGCGGGGGCCCCAAGAGACCCAGTACTTC
TRBJ1-2 | TRBV3-1/TRBV3-2 | 14 | NA | NA | CASSQGYSPVGYTF | TGTGCCAGCAGCCAAGGATACAGTCCCGTGGGCTACACCTTC
TRBJ1-2 | TRBV28 | 13 | TRBD1 | NA | CASSLTTGDGYTF | TGTGCCAGCAGTTTAACGACAGGGGATGGCTACACCTTC
TRBJ2-3 | TRBV28 | 15 | NA | NA | CASSFRGGRTDTQYF | TGTGCCAGCAGTTTCAGGGGCGGGAGAACAGATACGCAGTATTTT
TRBJ2-7 | TRBV7-2 | 15 | NA | NA | CASSRHLREDGGQYF | TGTGCCAGCAGCCGCCACTTACGAGAGGACGGGGGGCAGTACTTC
TRBJ2-1 | TRBV18 | 13 | NA | NA | CASSPVSYNEQFF | TGTGCCAGCTCACCCGTTAGTTACAATGAGCAGTTCTTC
TRBJ1-4 | TRBV2 | 15 | NA | NA | CASRGEGIANEKLFF | TGTGCCAGCAGAGGGGAGGGGATAGCTAATGAAAAACTGTTTTTT
TRBJ1-1 | TRBV28 | 12 | TRBD1 | NA | CASSSTGGEAFF | TGTGCCAGCAGTTCGACAGGGGGGGAAGCTTTCTTT
TRBJ1-2 | TRBV4-1 | 13 | NA | NA | CASSQVRNYGYTF | TGCGCCAGCAGCCAAGTACGGAACTATGGCTACACCTTC
TRBJ2-7 | TRBV28 | 12 | NA | NA | CASTLGAYEQYF | TGTGCCAGCACCCTAGGGGCCTACGAGCAGTACTTC
TRBJ2-3 | TRBV5-1 | 17 | NA | NA | CASSLERGSPHTDTQYF | TGCGCCAGCAGCTTGGAACGGGGGAGCCCTCACACAGATACGCAGTATTTT
TRBJ1-1 | TRBV6-2/TRBV6-3 | 14 | TRBD1 | NA | CASSIPGQGTEAFF | TGTGCCAGCAGCATACCGGGACAGGGGACTGAAGCTTTCTTT
TRBJ2-6 | TRBV19 | 18 | TRBD1 | NA | CASSWRQGRASGANVLTF | TGTGCCAGTAGTTGGCGACAGGGGCGGGCTAGTGGGGCCAACGTCCTGACTTTC
TRBJ1-2 | TRBV7-9 | 15 | NA | once | CASSLGAPDSQGYTF | TGTGCCAGCAGCTTAGGGGCCCCTGACAGCCAAGGCTACACCTTC